This paragraph reports one T cell receptor (beta chain). No antigen is known for it. It was through 5'RACE template switching that TCR cDNA was made, with a universal primer site and UMIs added. TCRdb used MiXCR to reprocess the 5' RACE reads, holding one entry per CDR3 protein. The sample has about 580,000 distinct CDR3 sequences, 17% seen once. The record originates from a study of T cells after yellow fever vaccination. CDR3 length: 14 residues. Trimming took 3 bases from V and 4 from J; bases not matched to a gene: 7. Germline V CDR1 and CDR2: DFQATT, SNEGSKA (reference sequence). Study conclusions and caveats: It was the secondary response that reached its peak faster, day 5 versus 15, but it was weaker. Of the clonotypes, a small share occurred in both CD4 and CD8 compartments.

This chain uses TRBV20-1 with TRBJ2-7, with TRBD2 matching over 9 bases. The sequence was collected from a man younger than 35 who received the YFV17D yellow fever vaccine. The material sequenced was PBMCs, taken around 5 days after the first yellow fever vaccination. The chain's CDR3 is CSARSRGGLYEQYF. The CDR3 DNA follows: TGCAGTGCTAGGTCGCGGGGGGGCCTTTACGAGCAGTACTTC.